This record covers a single T cell receptor beta chain. The data derive from a study of control samples from healthy donors and cancer patients. Sequencing used immunoSEQ multiplex PCR; TCRdb keeps in-frame clones, though not all of them. The sample holds approximately 140,000 clones, roughly 89% seen once. CDR1 and CDR2 (germline): SGHRS, YFSETQ. This CDR3 spans 16 amino acids. V lost 0 bases to trimming and J lost 2 bases; unmatched junction nucleotides: 8. The receptor's source is a man younger than 35 in good health. The rearrangement joins TRBV5-1 to TRBJ2-7, with 7 bases lining up with TRBD1. The specimen sequenced was blood. The CDR3 DNA sequence: TGCGCCAGCAGCTTGGGACAGGGAAGTAATCCCTACGAGCAGTACTTC. The encoded protein is CASSLGQGSNPYEQYF. The full variable domain, rest sourced from reference TRBV5-1 and TRBJ2-7, is KAGVTQTPRYLIKTRGQQVTLSCSPISGHRSVSWYQQTPGQGLQFLFEYFSETQRNKGNFPGRFSGRQFSNSRSEMNVSTLELGDSALYLCASSLGQGSNPYEQYFGPGTRLTVT.